Presented here are 6 T cell receptor beta chains from one specimen sequenced in a study of cytomegalovirus exposure and HLA in healthy donors. PCR amplification relied on 60 Vbeta primers (plus 13 Jbeta primers). Clones were sequenced by immunoSEQ multiplex PCR, and TCRdb holds only the in-frame ones, with some missing. The table lists fewer than 150,000 clones, around 80% of them singletons. Specimen: PBMCs. The receptors were sampled from a man aged 50-60 years in good health and CMV-seronegative.

The table lists this clone with a count of one. The chain carries TRBV7-9 and TRBJ2-1; a possible D gene is TRBD1 (6 bases). V was cut by 5 bases and J by 4 bases, with 21 bases left in between. The CDR3 sequence is 17 residues long. Germline CDR1 is SEHNR and CDR2 is FQNEAQ (reference sequence). CDR3 sequence reads: CASSPTIRDKNYNEQFF. CDR3 DNA sequence: TGTGCCAGCAGCCCAACTATCCGGGACAAGAATTACAATGAGCAGTTCTTC. Full variable domain (missing parts from reference TRBV7-9 and TRBJ2-1): DTGVSQNPRHKITKRGQNVTFRCDPISEHNRLYWYRQTLGQGPEFLTYFQNEAQLEKSRLLSDRFSAERPKGSFSTLEIQRTEQGDSAMYLCASSPTIRDKNYNEQFFGPGTRLTVL.

The rearrangement joins TRBV19 to TRBJ2-1; 10 nucleotides align to TRBD2. Germline V gives CDR1 LNHDA, CDR2 SQIVND (reference sequence). The V and J ends lost 5 bases and 3 bases, in that order; junction bases with no gene match: 7. This CDR3 is 16 amino acids long. CDR3 in DNA: TGTGCCAGTAGTGCGCCGGGACTAGCGAGCTACAATGAGCAGTTCTTC. Its protein is CASSAPGLASYNEQFF. Based on the CDR3 plus reference TRBV19 and TRBJ2-1, the full variable domain is DGGITQSPKYLFRKEGQNVTLSCEQNLNHDAMYWYRQDPGQGLRLIYYSQIVNDFQKGDIAEGYSVSREKKESFPLTVTSAQKNPTAFYLCASSAPGLASYNEQFFGPGTRLTVL.

This clone showed up just a few times. The CDR3, as DNA: TGTGCCACCAGCAGGTTCCCTAGCACAGATACGCAGTATTTT. As protein: CATSRFPSTDTQYF. This chain links TRBV15 with TRBJ2-3; D gene ambiguous. CDR3 size: 14 residues. Germline values: CDR1 LNHNV, CDR2 YYDKDF (reference sequence). V shed 3 bases and J shed 0 bases, with 7 bases lying between them.

For the CDR3, the DNA is TGCGCCAGCAGCCAAGCAGGGGTCCCTGAAGCTTTCTTT. It translates to CASSQAGVPEAFF. The rearrangement links TRBV5-1 to TRBJ1-1, with D possibly TRBD1 on 6 matching bases. In germline, CDR1 is SGHRS, CDR2 YFSETQ. The CDR3 runs 13 residues. The V gene lost 4 bases and the J gene lost 6 bases, with 13 bases spanning the gap.

This CDR3 reads CASSLGGRTEAFF. Here the CDR3 DNA reads TGTGCCAGCAGTTTAGGGGGCCGCACTGAAGCTTTCTTT. This rearrangement joins TRBV27 to TRBJ1-1, with D tentatively TRBD1 (6 bases). Germline CDR1 is MNHEY and CDR2 is SMNVEV (reference sequence). V shed 2 bases and J shed 4 bases, with 8 bases lying between them. This CDR3 is built from 13 residues.

The V call is TRBV5-8, the J call TRBJ2-1; 8 bases are a match to TRBD2. CDR3 length: 11 residues. V trimming: 5 bases; J trimming: 9 bases; junction bases outside the gene matches: 1. Germline V CDR1 and CDR2: SGHTS, YDEGEE. CDR3 nucleotide sequence: TGTGCCAGCAGACTAGCGGTTGAGCAGTTCTTC. Its protein is CASRLAVEQFF.